The TCR beta chain described here comes from a study of lung T cells in sarcoidosis with Löfgren's syndrome (dated by TCRdb to 2016 to 2017). Regarding the complete study: Sarcoidosis was characterized as a granulomatous disease that mainly affects the lungs and features an accumulation of CD4+ T cells in bronchoalveolar lavage fluid. The repertoire analyses concentrated on Lofgren's syndrome patients. On the study overall, not on this receptor specifically: Recognition of a sarcoidosis-associated antigen was merely suggested, with the antigen itself still putative and unidentified. When alphabeta pairing was analyzed, TRAV12-1 tended to pair preferentially with TRBV2, and the resulting paired TCRs displayed CDR3 homology. TRAV12-1 and TRBV2 CDR3 motifs were reported to be shared among multiple Löfgren's syndrome patients, suggesting public CD4+ TCR repertoires. Compared with control subjects, Lofgren's syndrome patients reportedly showed the greatest expansion in the V gene segments TRAV12-1 and TRBV2.

The run used an Illumina MiSeq. Through fastp at Q25 and MiXCR, TCRdb rebuilt clones from the public reads, retaining in-frame beta chains. Identical CDR3 proteins give one entry, which carries the most common genes and DNA. Within this sample are fewer than 25,000 distinct CDR3 sequences, with over 20% of them counted one time only. The biggest ten clones account for roughly 0.77% of the sample. The study profiled TCR repertoires of CD4+ T cells collected through bronchoalveolar lavage. CDR1 and CDR2, per the germline V gene (reference sequence), are SEHNR and FQNEAQ. V sheds 5 bases and J sheds 1 base, leaving 8 bases between their ends. Reading from cysteine to phenylalanine, the CDR3 counts 13 amino acids. The only DNA kept is the CDR3, 39 bases in frame from the first base. This clonotype has a count of ten or more. This clone's antigen is unknown. The input lacks base qualities; no much larger clone sits a single base away.

The sequencing sample was made of CD4+ T cells from bronchoalveolar lavage. The origin of this receptor is a human donor with sarcoidosis (Löfgren's syndrome or another form), or a control subject (not recorded which). Recombination linked TRBV7-9 to TRBJ2-5; the D gene is unclear. CDR3 region: CASSPDGQETQYF. The bases read TGTGCCAGCAGCCCGGACGGCCAAGAGACCCAGTACTTC.